The T cell receptor beta chain described here comes from a study of blood T cell repertoires in COVID-19. Study summary: Some COVID-19 samples were acute and others convalescent; all came from the United States, Italy and Spain. PBMCs, B-cell-depleted T cells, or T cells provided the cDNA or gDNA that made up the material.

TCRdb's table, derived via immunoSEQ multiplex PCR, lists solely in-frame clones and lacks some. The sample lists under 60,000 clones, about 88% occurring once. The table lists this clone with a few counts. With 5 bases removed from V and 4 bases from J, the gap between germline ends came to 28 bases. The CDR3 spans 18 residues. The specimen was peripheral blood. The chain combines TRBV5-3 with TRBJ2-7; perhaps TRBD2 as D (6 bases). TRBV5-3 is given ORF status, its function remaining uncertain. The TCR comes from a human donor in a cohort sampled during active COVID-19. In DNA form, the CDR3 reads TGTGCCAGAAGAGCTACCTCTAGGAGGGGATTCTTAGTATACGAGCAGTACTTC. Protein product: CARRATSRRGFLVYEQYF.